This T cell receptor beta chain was documented in a study of PD-1 blockade in classical Hodgkin lymphoma. Study-wide findings and caveats: According to reports, newly diagnosed patients had lower baseline TCR diversity than healthy donors, and relapsed/refractory patients had lower baseline TCR diversity still. By C4D1 there was a significant rise in CD4+ TCR diversity but not in CD8+ TCR diversity.

After autologous stem cell transplantation all patients relapsed, and prior brentuximab vedotin exposure differed between cohorts. As concerns this clone: Its antigen remains unknown.

The repertoire was sequenced with immunoSEQ multiplex PCR; TCRdb's copy has only in-frame clones and lacks some. The data hold tens of thousands of clones, with roughly 91% observed a single time. The TCR originated in a human donor with classical Hodgkin lymphoma. The sequenced sample was peripheral blood mononuclear cells (PBMCs), obtained at baseline.

This CDR3 is CASSEFPHHEQYF. As DNA, the CDR3 is TGTGCCAGCAGTGAATTCCCCCACCACGAGCAGTACTTC. This chain links TRBV25-1 with TRBJ2-7, with unresolved D. Germline V gene data show CDR1 as MGHDK and CDR2 as SYGVNS. The CDR3 has 13 amino acids. Trimming pared 1 base from V and 5 bases from J, leaving 9 bases between.